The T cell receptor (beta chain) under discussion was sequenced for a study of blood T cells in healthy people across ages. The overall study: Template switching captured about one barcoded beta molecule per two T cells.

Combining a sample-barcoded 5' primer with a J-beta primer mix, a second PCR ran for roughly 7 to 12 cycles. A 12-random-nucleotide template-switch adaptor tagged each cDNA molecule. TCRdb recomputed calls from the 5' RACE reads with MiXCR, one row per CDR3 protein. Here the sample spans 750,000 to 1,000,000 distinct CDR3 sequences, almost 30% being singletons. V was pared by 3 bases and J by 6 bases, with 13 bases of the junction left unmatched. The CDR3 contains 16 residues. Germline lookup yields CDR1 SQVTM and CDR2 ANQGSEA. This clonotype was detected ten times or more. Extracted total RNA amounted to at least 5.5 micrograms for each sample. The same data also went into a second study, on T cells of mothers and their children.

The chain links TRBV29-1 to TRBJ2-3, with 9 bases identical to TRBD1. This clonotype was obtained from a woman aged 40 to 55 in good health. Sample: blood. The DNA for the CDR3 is TGCAGCGTTGACCTTGGTACAGGGGGCTCGTGGGATACGCAGTATTTT. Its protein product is CSVDLGTGGSWDTQYF.